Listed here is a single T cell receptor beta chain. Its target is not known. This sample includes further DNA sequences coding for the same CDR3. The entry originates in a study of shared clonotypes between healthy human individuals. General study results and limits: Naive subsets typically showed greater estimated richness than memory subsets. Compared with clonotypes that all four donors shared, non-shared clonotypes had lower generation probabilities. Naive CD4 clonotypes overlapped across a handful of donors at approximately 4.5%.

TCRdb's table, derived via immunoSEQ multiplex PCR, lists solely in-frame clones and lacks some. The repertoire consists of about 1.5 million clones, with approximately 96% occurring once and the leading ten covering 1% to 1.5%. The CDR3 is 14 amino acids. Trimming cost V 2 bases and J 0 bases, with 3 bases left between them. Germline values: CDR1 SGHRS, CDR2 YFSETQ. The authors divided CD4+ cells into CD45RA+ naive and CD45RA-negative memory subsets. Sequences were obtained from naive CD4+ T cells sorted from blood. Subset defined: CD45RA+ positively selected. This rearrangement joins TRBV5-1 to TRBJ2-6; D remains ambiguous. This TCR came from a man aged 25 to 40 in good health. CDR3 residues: CASSFSSGANVLTF. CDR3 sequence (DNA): TGCGCCAGCAGCTTTTCCTCTGGGGCCAACGTCCTGACTTTC.